This passage covers 15 T cell receptor beta chains from one sample sequenced in a study of tumor and adjacent non-tumor tissue in lung cancer. No cell sorting was done before RNA was extracted from the tissue. The normal lung tissue was taken more than 3 cm from the tumor edge. Three rounds of nested PCR, following a modified ARM-PCR protocol, produced the TCRbeta library. In TCRdb, the multiplex PCR reads were re-called with MiXCR into one record per CDR3 protein. Of some 100,000 distinct CDR3 sequences listed, 65% are singletons. The sequenced sample was distant non-tumor lung tissue. The origin of the receptors is a man in his thirties or forties with non-small cell lung cancer.

Note on this clonotype: The junction departs from germline at one end; a sequencing error may be responsible. The J gene is TRBJ1-1, the V gene TRBV5-1, with TRBD1 as a possible D gene (6 bases). The V gene's germline CDR1 is SGHRS and CDR2 YFSETQ. This CDR3 region has 14 residues. The CDR3 coding sequence is TGCGCCAGCAGCGCGACAGGATACGACACTGAAGCTCTCTTT. Translated, it gives CASSATGYDTEALF.

A remark on this clonotype: This clone may be a read error of a much larger clone one base away. The chain is built from TRBV20-1 and TRBJ2-3; D tentatively fits TRBD1 or TRBD2 (6 bases each). In germline, CDR1 is DFQATT, CDR2 SNEGSKA (reference sequence). This CDR3 has 13 residues. Here the CDR3 reads CSARVTGRDTHYF. CDR3 DNA sequence: TGCAGTGCTAGAGTAACAGGGCGGGATACGCATTATTTT.

This clonotype was detected a few times. This could be a read error, since a much larger clone is one nucleotide away. The chain carries TRBV12-3 or TRBV12-4 and TRBJ2-3; D is ambiguous. The length of the CDR3 is 11 residues. Trimming removed 5 bases at V and 6 bases at J, with 6 bases between. CDR3 in amino acids: CASSSRDTQYF. CDR3 in DNA: TGTGCCAGCAGTAGTAGGGATACGCAGTATTTT.

On this clonotype itself: Just one base apart from a much larger clone, this may be a read error. The chain couples TRBV5-6 to TRBJ2-3; a weak D match, TRBD1 (6 bases). The CDR3 runs 14 residues. Germline loops: CDR1 SGHDT, CDR2 YYEEEE. The CDR3 is CASSPTDSTDTHYF. The CDR3 nucleotides read TGTGCCAGCAGCCCAACGGACAGCACAGATACGCATTATTTT.

In the case of this clonotype: A much larger clone differs by one base, so this may be a read error. The chain joins TRBV20-1 to TRBJ2-5; 8 bases are shared with TRBD2. Germline lookup yields CDR1 DFQATT and CDR2 SNEGSKA (reference sequence). The CDR3 is 14 residues long. V trimming: 7 bases; J trimming: 7 bases; junction bases outside the gene matches: 14. DNA of the CDR3: TGCAGTGTGCGGGAGCGGGGGCGTGGAGGGACCCAGTACTTC. It specifies CSVRERGRGGTQYF.

This clonotype was detected a few times. J is TRBJ2-7 and V is TRBV11-2; 8 positions match TRBD1. Trimming cost V 7 bases and J 4 bases; bases outside gene matches: 9. The CDR3 is made up of 14 amino acids. Germline CDR1 SGHAT, CDR2 FQNNGV. The CDR3 reads CASNLSQGAYEQYF. The DNA for the CDR3 is TGTGCCAGCAACTTGTCCCAGGGGGCTTACGAGCAGTACTTC.

This clonotype has at least ten counts. The V gene is TRBV6-6, the J gene TRBJ1-5; TRBD1 matches 7 bases. The CDR3 is 16 residues long. With V trimmed by 1 base and J by 5 bases, 8 bases remained unmatched. Per the germline V gene, CDR1 is MNHNY and CDR2 is SVGAGI (reference sequence). CDR3 coding DNA: TGTGCCAGCAGTTACTTCCGACAGGGAGGGGATCAGCCCCAGCATTTT. Protein sequence: CASSYFRQGGDQPQHF.

This clonotype was observed at least ten times. The chain carries TRBV24-1 and TRBJ2-2; 9 nucleotides agree with TRBD2. This CDR3 comprises 16 residues. The trim removed 1 base at V and 6 bases at J, leaving 5 bases unmatched. Looked up from germline, CDR1 is KGHDR and CDR2 is SFDVKD. In DNA, the CDR3 is TGTGCCACCAGTGATTTAGCGGGAGGAGCCCCCGGGGAGCTGTTTTTT. Residues: CATSDLAGGAPGELFF.

This clonotype was detected only a few times. The rearrangement links TRBV11-1 to TRBJ2-7; no firm D call. The DNA end favors TRBJ2-1, so the J call may be wrong. CDR3 length: 16 residues. Looked up from germline, CDR1 is SGHAT and CDR2 is FQDESV (reference sequence). For the CDR3, the DNA is TGTGCCAGCAGCCACCCCCGACATCCGAAGGGCCACGAGCAGTTCTTC. The encoded protein is CASSHPRHPKGHEQFF.

This clonotype has ten or more counts. V gene TRBV11-2 combines with J gene TRBJ2-5; 10 bases are shared with TRBD2. J was trimmed by 1 base and V by 4 bases; bases with no gene match: 12. The CDR3 is made up of 18 amino acids. Per germline, CDR1 SGHAT and CDR2 FQNNGV. The CDR3 loop reads CASSSPAGGETGQETQYF. CDR3 DNA: TGTGCCAGCAGCTCGCCAGCGGGAGGGGAAACGGGCCAAGAGACCCAGTACTTC.

This clonotype was seen only once. The conserved closing phenylalanine or tryptophan is absent in this CDR3, likely reflecting a read error. V usage is TRBV5-1 and J usage is TRBJ2-3, with D uncertain. The CDR3 sequence is 15 residues long. Germline values: CDR1 SGHRS, CDR2 YFSETQ. The V gene lost 3 bases and the J gene lost 4 bases, with 15 bases spanning the gap. The CDR3 DNA is TGCGCCAGCAGCTCCCACGAGATTGAGGCAGATACGCAGTATTTA. It codes for CASSSHEIEADTQYL.

A word on this clonotype: A much larger clone differs by one base, so this may be a read error. The chain employs TRBV5-6 and TRBJ2-1, with a weak D call TRBD2 (6 bases). CDR3 length: 15 residues. CDR1 is SGHDT and CDR2 is YYEEEE in the germline V gene. CDR3 DNA sequence: TGTGCCGGCAGCCTGGGACTCGGCTCCTACAATGAGCAGTTCTTC. It specifies CAGSLGLGSYNEQFF.

Regarding this clonotype: One end of the junction is discordant with germline, which a read error may explain. The J gene is TRBJ1-1, the V gene TRBV12-3 or TRBV12-4; D uncertain. This CDR3 spans 13 amino acids. CDR3 residues: CANSPGPNIEAFF. As DNA, the CDR3 is TGTGCCAACAGTCCCGGCCCGAACATTGAAGCTTTCTTT.

Comment on this clonotype: One junction end disagrees with the germline gene, perhaps due to a read error. The rearrangement joins TRBV5-5 to TRBJ1-5; D remains ambiguous. This CDR3 contains 16 residues. CDR1 and CDR2 from the germline V gene are SGHKS and YYEKEE (reference sequence). CDR3 nucleotides: TGTGCCAGCAGCTTGGTAATGGTTTCCGGCAATCAGCCCCGGCATTTT. Protein sequence: CASSLVMVSGNQPRHF.

The rearrangement links TRBV12-3 or TRBV12-4 to TRBJ1-2, with D possibly TRBD1 on 5 matching bases. Trimming took 3 bases from V and 2 from J, leaving 16 bases between them. The CDR3 contains 16 residues. CDR3: CASSFTGAGANYGYTF. For the CDR3, the DNA is TGTGCCAGCAGTTTCACCGGGGCAGGAGCCAACTATGGCTACACCTTC.